This TCR beta chain was obtained from a study of blood T cell repertoires in COVID-19. The wider study: The analysed material was cDNA or gDNA that came from T cells, B-cell-depleted T cells, or PBMCs.

Germline-derived CDR1 and CDR2 are MNHEY and SVGEGT. V dropped 6 bases and J dropped 2; count of bases not matched to a gene: 4. CDR3 length equals 14 residues. Profiled with immunoSEQ multiplex PCR; TCRdb holds only in-frame clones, not every one. The sample has 75,000 to 95,000 clones, approximately 85% seen once. The sequence was collected from an elderly woman with active or convalescent COVID-19. Input material: peripheral blood. The V call is TRBV6-2 or TRBV6-3, the J call TRBJ1-2, with TRBD1 matching over 9 bases. CDR3 coding DNA: TGTGCCAGCAGCGGGACAGGGAACAACTATGGCTACACCTTC. Its protein product is CASSGTGNNYGYTF.